These 11 T cell receptor beta chains were sequenced from one sample in a study of blood T cell repertoires in COVID-19. Libraries were prepared by immunoSEQ multiplex PCR; TCRdb keeps only in-frame clonotypes and omits some of them. The data show approximately 210,000 clones, approximately 90% seen once. The sequenced sample was peripheral blood. These receptors originate from a man aged 25 to 45 with acute or convalescent COVID-19.

This clone has a single count. This chain uses TRBV4-2 with TRBJ1-2; D remains ambiguous. Trimming left V 6 bases short and J 2 bases short, with 13 bases between. The V gene's germline CDR1 is LGHNA and CDR2 YNFKEQ. The length of the CDR3 is 14 residues. This CDR3 reads CASSSGNHNYGYTF. The CDR3 DNA is TGTGCCAGCAGTTCCGGGAACCACAACTATGGCTACACCTTC.

The chain recombines TRBV30 with TRBJ2-2; D may be TRBD1 (5 bases). The CDR3 is made up of 13 amino acids. V was trimmed by 3 bases and J by 6 bases, leaving 11 bases between them. The germline V gene has CDR1 GTSNPN and CDR2 SVGIG (reference sequence). The DNA for the CDR3 is TGTGCCTGGAGGCCGATCAGGGCCGGGGAGCTGTTTTTT. Amino acid sequence: CAWRPIRAGELFF. Variable domain in full (rest from reference TRBV30 and TRBJ2-2): SQTIHQWPATLVQPVGSPLSLECTVEGTSNPNLYWYRQAAGRGLQLLFYSVGIGQISSEVPQNLSASRPQDRQFILSSKKLLLSDSGFYLCAWRPIRAGELFFGEGSRLTVL.

The chain links TRBV5-4 to TRBJ1-2; weak D call: TRBD1 (6 bases). This CDR3 contains 13 residues. Germline loops: CDR1 SGHNT, CDR2 YYREEE (reference sequence). Between the trimmed V and J ends, which lost 5 bases and 8 bases, there was a span of 16 bases. The chain's CDR3 is CASSPTGQRGYTF. The CDR3 DNA reads as TGTGCCAGCAGTCCTACAGGGCAAAGGGGCTACACCTTC. Complete variable domain (other parts from reference TRBV5-4 and TRBJ1-2): ETGVTQSPTHLIKTRGQQVTLRCSSQSGHNTVSWYQQALGQGPQFIFQYYREEENGRGNFPPRFSGLQFPNYSSELNVNALELDDSALYLCASSPTGQRGYTFGSGTRLTVV.

The genes are TRBV3-1 (or the pseudogene TRBV3-2) and TRBJ1-3; unclear D gene. The CDR3 consists of 15 residues. The germline CDR1 and CDR2 sequences are LGHDT and YNNKEL (reference sequence). The V gene lost 5 bases and the J gene lost 0 bases, with 11 bases spanning the gap. CDR3 DNA: TGTGCCAGCAGCTTCTGGCAGGTCTCTGGAAACACCATATATTTT. It yields the protein CASSFWQVSGNTIYF.

This clone was picked up one time. V usage is TRBV28 and J usage is TRBJ2-7; 7 bases are a match to TRBD2. J was trimmed by 7 bases and V by 2 bases; bases with no gene match: 8. This CDR3 spans 14 amino acids. Germline CDR1 MDHEN, CDR2 SYDVKM. CDR3 sequence reads: CASSLRGSAGEQYF. The DNA of the CDR3 is TGTGCCAGCAGTTTACGCGGGAGTGCCGGGGAGCAGTACTTC.

Turning to this clone: Different DNA sequences within this sample yield the same CDR3. The CDR3 reads CASSPYTDTQYF. The DNA of the CDR3 is TGTGCCAGCTCACCTTATACAGATACGCAGTATTTT. The V and J genes are TRBV18 and TRBJ2-3; unclear D gene. Germline CDR1 KGHSH, CDR2 LQKENI. V shed 3 bases and J shed 3 bases, with 4 bases lying between them. The CDR3 has 12 residues.

The gene calls are TRBV4-2 and TRBJ1-2, with D perhaps matching TRBD1 (5 bases). Germline CDR1 LGHNA, CDR2 YNFKEQ. The CDR3 extends over 14 amino acids. Trimming stripped 3 bases from V and 3 bases from J, with 11 bases between. The CDR3 loop reads CASSQSGNDYGYTF. The DNA of the CDR3 is TGTGCCAGCAGCCAGTCAGGGAACGACTATGGCTACACCTTC.

The chain employs TRBV9 and TRBJ1-1, with D unresolved. V was cut by 5 bases and J by 0 bases, with 8 bases left in between. This CDR3 has 13 amino acids. Germline CDR1 is SGDLS and CDR2 is YYNGEE. The CDR3 is CASRRVMNTEAFF. In DNA, the CDR3 is TGTGCCAGCAGACGCGTTATGAACACTGAAGCTTTCTTT.

The chain links TRBV3-1 (or the pseudogene TRBV3-2) to TRBJ2-1, with D perhaps matching TRBD1 (6 bases). V lost 8 bases and J 1 base, leaving 15 bases between the germline ends. Germline V gives CDR1 LGHDT, CDR2 YNNKEL (reference sequence). This CDR3 is 15 amino acids long. In DNA form, the CDR3 reads TGTGCCAGCGAGATTCGAACAGGGTCCTACAATGAGCAGTTCTTC. Residues: CASEIRTGSYNEQFF.

This clone was detected only a few times. The DNA of the CDR3 is TGTGCCAGCAGGAGCAGGGCATCCTACGAGCAGTACTTC. This gives the protein CASRSRASYEQYF. The chain uses TRBV12-3 or TRBV12-4 and TRBJ2-7; the D gene is possibly TRBD1 (5 bases). V lost 6 bases and J lost 1, with 10 bases in between. This CDR3 region has 13 residues.

This chain uses TRBV19 with TRBJ2-5; D gene unclear. The CDR3 sequence is 14 residues long. V lost 5 bases and J 5 bases, leaving 15 bases between the germline ends. Germline loops: CDR1 LNHDA, CDR2 SQIVND (reference sequence). The CDR3 DNA reads as TGTGCCAGTAGTCAAATGGCGGCGGTGGAGACCCAGTACTTC. It yields the protein CASSQMAAVETQYF.